This entry describes one TCR beta chain. Its antigen is not known. Patients were ineligible given autoimmune disease history or systemic immunosuppression. Libraries were prepared by immunoSEQ multiplex PCR; TCRdb keeps only in-frame clonotypes and omits some of them. The sample includes tens of thousands of clones, roughly nine tenths of them seen just once. V was cut by 5 bases and J by 6 bases, with 12 bases left in between. The CDR3 is made up of 13 amino acids. Per the germline V gene, CDR1 is LGHNA and CDR2 is YSLEER. This record belongs to a study of OX40 agonist ivuxolimab in advanced cancers. Broader study findings: The authors did not determine the antigen specificity of the expanded peripheral T cells. Averaged across samples, CD8+ T cells carried more expanded clones than CD4+ did.

This clonotype was sampled from an adult with an advanced solid tumor such as melanoma, head and neck, liver or kidney cancer. Source: CD4+ or CD8+ T cells sorted from blood, taken in a trial of the OX40 agonist ivuxolimab. The chain links TRBV4-3 to TRBJ2-3; possibly TRBD2 for D (6 bases). Written as DNA, the CDR3 is TGCGCCAGCAGCGCGACTCGGGGGGATACGCAGTATTTT. Protein sequence: CASSATRGDTQYF.